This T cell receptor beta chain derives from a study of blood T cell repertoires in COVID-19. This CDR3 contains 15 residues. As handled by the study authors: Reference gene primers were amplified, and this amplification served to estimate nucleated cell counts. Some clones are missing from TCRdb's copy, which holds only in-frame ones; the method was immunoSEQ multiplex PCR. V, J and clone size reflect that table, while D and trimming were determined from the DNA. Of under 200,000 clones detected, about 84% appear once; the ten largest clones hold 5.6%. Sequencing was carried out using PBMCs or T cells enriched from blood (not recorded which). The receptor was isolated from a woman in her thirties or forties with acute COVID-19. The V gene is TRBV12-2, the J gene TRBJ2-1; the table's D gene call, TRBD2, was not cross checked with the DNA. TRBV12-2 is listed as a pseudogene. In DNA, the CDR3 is TGTGCAAGTCGTTTTCAGCGGACCTCCTACAATGAGCAGTTCTTC. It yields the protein CASRFQRTSYNEQFF.